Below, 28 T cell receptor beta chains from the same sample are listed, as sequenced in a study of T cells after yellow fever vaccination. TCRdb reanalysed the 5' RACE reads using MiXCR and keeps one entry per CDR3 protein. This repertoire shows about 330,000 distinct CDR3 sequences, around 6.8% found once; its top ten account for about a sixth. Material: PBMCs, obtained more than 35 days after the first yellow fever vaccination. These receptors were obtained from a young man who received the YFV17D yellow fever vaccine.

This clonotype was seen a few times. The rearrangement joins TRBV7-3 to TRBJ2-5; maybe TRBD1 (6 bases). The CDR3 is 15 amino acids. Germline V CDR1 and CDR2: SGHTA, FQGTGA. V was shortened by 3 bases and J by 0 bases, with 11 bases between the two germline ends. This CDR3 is CASSLQGTNQETQYF. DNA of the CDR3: TGTGCCAGCAGCTTGCAGGGGACCAACCAAGAGACCCAGTACTTC.

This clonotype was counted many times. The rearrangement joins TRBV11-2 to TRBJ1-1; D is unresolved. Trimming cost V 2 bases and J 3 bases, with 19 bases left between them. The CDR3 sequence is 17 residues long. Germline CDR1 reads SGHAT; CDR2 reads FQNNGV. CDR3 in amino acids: CASSLHPFPGVDTEAFF. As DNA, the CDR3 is TGTGCCAGCAGCTTACATCCCTTCCCGGGCGTCGACACTGAAGCTTTCTTT.

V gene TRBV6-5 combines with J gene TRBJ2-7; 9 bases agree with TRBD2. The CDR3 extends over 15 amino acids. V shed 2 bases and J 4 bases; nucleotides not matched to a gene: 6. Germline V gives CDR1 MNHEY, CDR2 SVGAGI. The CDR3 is CASSYASSGAYEQYF. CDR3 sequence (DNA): TGTGCCAGCAGTTACGCGTCTAGCGGGGCTTACGAGCAGTACTTC.

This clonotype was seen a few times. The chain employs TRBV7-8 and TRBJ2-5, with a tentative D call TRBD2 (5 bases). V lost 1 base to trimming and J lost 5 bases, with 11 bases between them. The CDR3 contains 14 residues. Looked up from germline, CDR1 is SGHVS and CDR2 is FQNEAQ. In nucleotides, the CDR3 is TGTGCCAGCAGCTTAGATGCTAGCTGGGAGACCCAGTACTTC. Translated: CASSLDASWETQYF.

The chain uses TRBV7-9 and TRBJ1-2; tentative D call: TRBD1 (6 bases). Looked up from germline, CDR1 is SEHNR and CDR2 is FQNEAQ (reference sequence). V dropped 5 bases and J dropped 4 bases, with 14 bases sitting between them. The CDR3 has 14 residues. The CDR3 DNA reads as TGTGCCAGCAGCCCAGGACAGCCAGTCTATGGCTACACCTTC. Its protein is CASSPGQPVYGYTF.

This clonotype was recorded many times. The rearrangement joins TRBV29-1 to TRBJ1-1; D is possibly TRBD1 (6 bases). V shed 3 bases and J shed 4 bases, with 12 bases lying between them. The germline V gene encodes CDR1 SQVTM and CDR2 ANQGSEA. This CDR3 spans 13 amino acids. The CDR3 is CSVEGGLVTEAFF. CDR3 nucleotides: TGCAGCGTTGAGGGGGGCCTAGTCACTGAAGCTTTCTTT.

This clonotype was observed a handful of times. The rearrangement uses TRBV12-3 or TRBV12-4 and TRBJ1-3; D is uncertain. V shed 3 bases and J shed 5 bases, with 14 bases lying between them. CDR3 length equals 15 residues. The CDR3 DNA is TGTGCCAGCAGTTTGCCAGGTCTACTGAGAAACACCATATATTTT. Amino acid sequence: CASSLPGLLRNTIYF.

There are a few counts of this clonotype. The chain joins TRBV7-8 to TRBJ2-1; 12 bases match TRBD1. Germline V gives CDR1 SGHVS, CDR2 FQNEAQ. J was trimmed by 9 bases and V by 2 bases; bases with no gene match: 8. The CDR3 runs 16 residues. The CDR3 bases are TGTGCCAGCAGCTTAACCGGGACAGGGGGCTTCGTTGAGCAGTTCTTC. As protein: CASSLTGTGGFVEQFF.

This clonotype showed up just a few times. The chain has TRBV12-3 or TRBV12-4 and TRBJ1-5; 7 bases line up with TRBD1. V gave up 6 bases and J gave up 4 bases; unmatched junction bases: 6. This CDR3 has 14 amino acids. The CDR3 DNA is TGTGCCAGCAGCATCGGGACAGAAAATCAGCCCCAGCATTTT. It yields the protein CASSIGTENQPQHF.

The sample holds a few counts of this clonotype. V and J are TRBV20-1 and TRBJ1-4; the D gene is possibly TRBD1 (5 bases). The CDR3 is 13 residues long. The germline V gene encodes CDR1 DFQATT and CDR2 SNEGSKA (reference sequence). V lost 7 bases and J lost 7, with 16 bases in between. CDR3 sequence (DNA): TGCAGTGTAGGGGTCCAGTACAGTGAAAAACTGTTTTTT. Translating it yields CSVGVQYSEKLFF.

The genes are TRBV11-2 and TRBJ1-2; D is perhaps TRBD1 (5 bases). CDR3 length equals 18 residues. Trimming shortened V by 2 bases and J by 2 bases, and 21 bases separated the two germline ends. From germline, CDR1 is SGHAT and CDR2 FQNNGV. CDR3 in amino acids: CASSLRPGTSLRNYGYTF. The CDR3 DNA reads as TGTGCCAGCAGCTTAAGGCCCGGGACCTCCCTCAGGAACTATGGCTACACCTTC.

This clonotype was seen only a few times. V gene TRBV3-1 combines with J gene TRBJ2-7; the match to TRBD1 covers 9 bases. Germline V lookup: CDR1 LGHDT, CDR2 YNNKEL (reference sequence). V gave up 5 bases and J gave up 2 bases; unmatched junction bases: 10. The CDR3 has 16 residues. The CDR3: CASSSGTGLKTYEQYF. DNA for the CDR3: TGTGCCAGCAGCTCGGGGACAGGGTTGAAGACCTACGAGCAGTACTTC.

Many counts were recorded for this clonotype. The CDR3: CASSDRGGRKTQYF. The CDR3 region has the DNA TGTGCCAGCAGTGACCGGGGGGGCCGGAAGACCCAGTACTTC. J is TRBJ2-5 and V is TRBV25-1; 8 bases match TRBD2. The V gene's germline CDR1 is MGHDK and CDR2 SYGVNS. J gave up 6 bases and V 3 bases, and 6 bases lay outside the gene matches. The CDR3 runs to 14 residues.

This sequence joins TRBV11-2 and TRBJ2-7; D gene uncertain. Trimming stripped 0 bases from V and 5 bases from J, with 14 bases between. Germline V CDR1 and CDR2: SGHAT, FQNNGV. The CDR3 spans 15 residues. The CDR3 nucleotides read TGTGCCAGCAGCTTAGATCACCCGCCCTCTAACGAGCAGTACGTC. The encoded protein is CASSLDHPPSNEQYV.

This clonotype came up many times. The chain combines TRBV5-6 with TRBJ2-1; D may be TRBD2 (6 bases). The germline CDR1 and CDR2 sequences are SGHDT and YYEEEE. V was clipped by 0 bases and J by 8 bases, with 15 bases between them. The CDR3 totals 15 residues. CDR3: CASSLVRGNSYEQFF. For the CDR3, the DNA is TGTGCCAGCAGCTTGGTCCGGGGGAACAGCTATGAGCAGTTCTTC.

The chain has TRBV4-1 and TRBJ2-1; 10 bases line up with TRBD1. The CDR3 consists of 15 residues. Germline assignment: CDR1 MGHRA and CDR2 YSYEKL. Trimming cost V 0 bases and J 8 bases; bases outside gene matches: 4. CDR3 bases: TGCGCCAGCAGCCAAGATGGGACAGGGGATTATGAGCAGTTCTTC. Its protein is CASSQDGTGDYEQFF.

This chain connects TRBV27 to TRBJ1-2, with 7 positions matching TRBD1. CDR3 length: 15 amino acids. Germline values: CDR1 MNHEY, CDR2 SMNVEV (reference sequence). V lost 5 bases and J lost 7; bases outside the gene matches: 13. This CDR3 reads CASSLKRTGWSGYTF. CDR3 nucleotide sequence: TGTGCCAGCAGTCTCAAACGGACAGGATGGAGTGGCTACACCTTC.

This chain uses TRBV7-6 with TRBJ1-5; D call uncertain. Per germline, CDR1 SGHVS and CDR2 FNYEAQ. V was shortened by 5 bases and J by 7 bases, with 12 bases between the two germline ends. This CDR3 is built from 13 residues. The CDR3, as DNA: TGTGCCAGCAGCCCCCAGGTGGGACAGCCCCAGCATTTT. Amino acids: CASSPQVGQPQHF.

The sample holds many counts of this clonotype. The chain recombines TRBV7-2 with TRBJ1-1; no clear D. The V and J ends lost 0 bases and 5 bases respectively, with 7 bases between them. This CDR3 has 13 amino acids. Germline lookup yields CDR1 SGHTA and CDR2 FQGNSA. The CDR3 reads CASSLARGTEAFF. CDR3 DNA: TGTGCCAGCAGCTTAGCGCGAGGGACTGAAGCTTTCTTT.

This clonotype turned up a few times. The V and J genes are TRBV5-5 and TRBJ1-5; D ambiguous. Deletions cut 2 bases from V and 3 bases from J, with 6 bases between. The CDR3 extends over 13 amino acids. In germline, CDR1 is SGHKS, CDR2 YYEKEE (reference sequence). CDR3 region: CASSLLINQPQHF. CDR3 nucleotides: TGTGCCAGCAGCTTACTTATCAATCAGCCCCAGCATTTT.

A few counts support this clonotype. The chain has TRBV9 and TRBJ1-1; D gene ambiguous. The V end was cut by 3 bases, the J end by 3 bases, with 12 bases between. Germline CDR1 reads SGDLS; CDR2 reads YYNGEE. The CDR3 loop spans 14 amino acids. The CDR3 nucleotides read TGTGCCAGCAGCGGACGGGGAGGGTACACTGAAGCTTTCTTT. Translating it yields CASSGRGGYTEAFF. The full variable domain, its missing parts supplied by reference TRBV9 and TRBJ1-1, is DSGVTQTPKHLITATGQRVTLRCSPRSGDLSVYWYQQSLDQGLQFLIQYYNGEERAKGNILERFSAQQFPDLHSELNLSSLELGDSALYFCASSGRGGYTEAFFGQGTRLTVV.

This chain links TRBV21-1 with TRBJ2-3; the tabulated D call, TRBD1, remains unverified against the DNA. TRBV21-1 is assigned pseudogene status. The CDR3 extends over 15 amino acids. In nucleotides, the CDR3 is TGTGCCAGCAGCAAAGGGGTGCCCGGCCCAGATACGCAGTATTTT. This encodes CASSKGVPGPDTQYF.

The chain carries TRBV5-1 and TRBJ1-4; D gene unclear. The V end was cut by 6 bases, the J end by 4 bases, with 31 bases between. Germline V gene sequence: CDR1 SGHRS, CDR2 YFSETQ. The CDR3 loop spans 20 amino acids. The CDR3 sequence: CASKSRSSGQHGTVNEKLFF. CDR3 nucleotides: TGCGCCAGCAAAAGTCGGAGCTCGGGCCAACACGGCACCGTTAATGAAAAACTGTTTTTT.

CDR3 bases: TGTGCCAGCAGCGAAACAGGAGTGGGTTCACCCCTCCACTTT. Protein product: CASSETGVGSPLHF. This chain uses TRBV7-2 with TRBJ1-6; possibly TRBD1 for D (5 bases). Germline V gene sequence: CDR1 SGHTA, CDR2 FQGNSA. CDR3 length: 14 residues. Between the trimmed V and J ends, which lost 5 bases and 9 bases, there was a span of 14 bases.

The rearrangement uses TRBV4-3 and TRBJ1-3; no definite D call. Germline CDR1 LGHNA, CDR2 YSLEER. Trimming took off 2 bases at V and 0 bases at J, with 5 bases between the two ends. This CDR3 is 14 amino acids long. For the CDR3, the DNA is TGCGCCAGCAGCCAAAGCTACTCTGGAAACACCATATATTTT. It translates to CASSQSYSGNTIYF.

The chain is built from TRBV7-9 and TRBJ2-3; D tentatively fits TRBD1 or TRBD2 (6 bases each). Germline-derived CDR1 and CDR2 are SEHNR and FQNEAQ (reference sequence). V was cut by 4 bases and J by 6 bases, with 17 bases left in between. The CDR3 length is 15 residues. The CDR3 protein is CASSSQGREGDTQYF. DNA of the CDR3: TGTGCCAGCAGCTCCCAGGGGCGGGAAGGGGATACGCAGTATTTT.

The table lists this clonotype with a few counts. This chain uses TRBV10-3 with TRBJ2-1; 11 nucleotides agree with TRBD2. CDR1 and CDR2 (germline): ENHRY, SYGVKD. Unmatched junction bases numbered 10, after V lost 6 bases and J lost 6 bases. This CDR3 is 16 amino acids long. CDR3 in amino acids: CAIRGLAGGTGNEQFF. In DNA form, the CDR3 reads TGTGCCATCAGGGGATTAGCGGGGGGGACGGGCAATGAGCAGTTCTTC.

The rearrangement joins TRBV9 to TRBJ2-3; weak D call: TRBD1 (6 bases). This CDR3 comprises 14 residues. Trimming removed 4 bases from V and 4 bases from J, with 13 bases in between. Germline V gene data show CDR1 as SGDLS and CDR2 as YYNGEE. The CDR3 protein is CASSPQGFPDTQYF. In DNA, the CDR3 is TGTGCCAGCAGCCCGCAGGGGTTCCCAGATACGCAGTATTTT.